These 14 T cell receptor beta chains share one sample of origin, sequenced in a study of OX40 agonist ivuxolimab in advanced cancers. The protocol was immunoSEQ multiplex PCR, while the TCRdb copy is restricted to in-frame clones and leaves out a portion. This table has fewer than 110,000 clones, more than 85% appearing once. The source was CD4+ or CD8+ T cells sorted from blood, collected in a trial of the OX40 agonist ivuxolimab. All receptors come from an adult with an advanced solid tumor such as melanoma, head and neck, liver or kidney cancer.

This chain joins TRBV7-9 and TRBJ2-7, with D tentatively TRBD2 (6 bases). The V and J ends lost 2 bases and 1 base respectively, with 15 bases between them. The CDR3 extends over 16 amino acids. The germline CDR1 and CDR2 sequences are SEHNR and FQNEAQ (reference sequence). CDR3 protein: CASSLPGGAVSYEQYF. The CDR3 DNA reads as TGTGCCAGCAGCTTACCTGGCGGGGCAGTGTCCTACGAGCAGTACTTC.

The chain carries TRBV5-4 and TRBJ2-3; 11 positions match TRBD2. CDR1 SGHNT and CDR2 YYREEE come from the germline V gene (reference sequence). The CDR3 extends over 16 amino acids. The junction had 14 bases not matched to a gene; V was cut back by 4 bases and J by 10 bases. This chain's CDR3 is CASSHNSGRAWKAQYF. CDR3 in DNA: TGTGCCAGCAGCCATAATAGCGGGAGGGCTTGGAAAGCGCAGTATTTT.

CDR3 protein: CATSGVAGGPGETQYF. DNA for the CDR3: TGTGCCACCAGCGGTGTGGCGGGAGGGCCCGGAGAGACCCAGTACTTC. The chain joins TRBV15 to TRBJ2-5, with 9 bases fitting TRBD2. V lost 5 bases, J lost 4 bases, and 11 bases stayed unmatched. The germline V gene has CDR1 LNHNV and CDR2 YYDKDF (reference sequence). This CDR3 contains 16 residues.

The J gene is TRBJ1-1, the V gene TRBV10-3, with D perhaps TRBD1 (5 bases). CDR1 and CDR2 (germline): ENHRY, SYGVKD. This CDR3 is built from 15 residues. V lost 4 bases to trimming and J lost 1 base, with 13 bases between them. CDR3 amino acids: CAISAPQGGNTEAFF. The DNA of the CDR3 is TGTGCCATCAGTGCGCCCCAGGGAGGGAACACTGAAGCTTTCTTT.

The chain combines TRBV6-6 with TRBJ1-2, with a weak D call TRBD1 (5 bases). The CDR3 loop spans 12 amino acids. Germline V gives CDR1 MNHNY, CDR2 SVGAGI (reference sequence). The germline V and J ends were trimmed by 2 bases and 8 bases, with 9 bases remaining between them. CDR3 sequence: CASSYGREGYTF. The CDR3 coding sequence is TGTGCCAGCAGTTACGGCAGGGAAGGCTACACCTTC.

This chain joins TRBV5-1 and TRBJ2-7; D possibly corresponds to TRBD1 (5 bases). Trimming pared 5 bases from V and 2 bases from J, leaving 11 bases between. The CDR3 is 13 amino acids. CDR1 SGHRS and CDR2 YFSETQ come from the germline V gene. CDR3 in amino acids: CASSPQGAYEQYF. In DNA, the CDR3 is TGCGCCAGCAGTCCCCAGGGCGCCTACGAGCAGTACTTC.

The genes are TRBV27 and TRBJ1-4; the D is unclear. Trimming took 5 bases from V and 0 from J, leaving 19 bases between them. CDR3 length equals 18 residues. In germline, CDR1 is MNHEY, CDR2 SMNVEV (reference sequence). CDR3 in DNA: TGTGCCAGCAGTCCCGGAAGATTAGGACGTCCAACTAATGAAAAACTGTTTTTT. This codes for CASSPGRLGRPTNEKLFF.

J is TRBJ2-2 and V is TRBV28, with D possibly matching TRBD2 (6 bases). Per the germline V gene, CDR1 is MDHEN and CDR2 is SYDVKM. V was shortened by 6 bases and J by 6 bases, with 14 bases between the two germline ends. The CDR3 has 14 amino acids. The CDR3 reads CASSPPSVPGELFF. The CDR3 coding sequence is TGTGCCAGCAGCCCCCCTAGCGTTCCCGGGGAGCTGTTTTTT.

The chain combines TRBV7-8 with TRBJ1-2; D unclear. Trimming cost V 7 bases and J 8 bases, with 14 bases left between them. The CDR3 extends over 12 amino acids. Germline V gives CDR1 SGHVS, CDR2 FQNEAQ. The CDR3 sequence: CASTTTGVGYTF. In DNA form, the CDR3 reads TGTGCCAGCACCACCACCGGGGTGGGCTACACCTTC.

The chain recombines TRBV2 with TRBJ1-4; D not certain. The V end was cut by 4 bases, the J end by 0 bases, with 12 bases between. The CDR3 sequence is 16 residues long. Looked up from germline, CDR1 is SNHLY and CDR2 is FYNNEI. Written as DNA, the CDR3 is TGTGCCAGCAGTGCTTCTAGAAGTGCAACTAATGAAAAACTGTTTTTT. This gives the protein CASSASRSATNEKLFF.

The V call is TRBV13, the J call TRBJ2-4, with a possible D match to TRBD2 (5 bases). The V gene's germline CDR1 is PRHDT and CDR2 FYEKMQ (reference sequence). V gave up 0 bases and J gave up 5 bases, with 14 bases separating them. The CDR3 runs 16 residues. Here the CDR3 DNA reads TGTGCCAGCAGCTTAGGCCAGGAGAGGGTACAAAACATTCAGTACTTC. Translation gives CASSLGQERVQNIQYF.

The chain couples TRBV6-5 to TRBJ2-5; possibly TRBD2 for D (6 bases). The V gene lost 0 bases and the J gene lost 1 base, with 12 bases spanning the gap. The CDR3 spans 16 residues. Germline lookup yields CDR1 MNHEY and CDR2 SVGAGI. The CDR3 sequence is CASSYSGEALQETQYF. CDR3 nucleotide sequence: TGTGCCAGCAGTTACTCGGGGGAGGCCCTCCAAGAGACCCAGTACTTC.

This clone turned up a few times. The same CDR3 arises from other DNA sequences in this sample as well. V is TRBV6-5 and J is TRBJ2-2, with D hard to call. CDR1 and CDR2 (germline): MNHEY, SVGAGI. The CDR3 sequence is 11 residues long. V gave up 6 bases and J gave up 4 bases, with 3 bases separating them. Here the CDR3 reads CASSFTGELFF. CDR3 in DNA: TGTGCCAGCAGCTTCACCGGGGAGCTGTTTTTT.

The gene calls are TRBV19 and TRBJ2-7; unclear D gene. Germline CDR1 LNHDA, CDR2 SQIVND (reference sequence). Trimming left V 3 bases short and J 6 bases short, with 9 bases between. The CDR3 totals 12 residues. The CDR3 DNA reads TGTGCCAGTAGTATCGTCGGCCGCGAGCAGTACTTC. The encoded protein is CASSIVGREQYF.